This T cell receptor (beta chain) was captured in a study of CD8 T cells in ankylosing spondylitis. This clonotype occurred a few times. Each CDR3 protein gets one entry after TCRdb re-called the 5' RACE reads with MiXCR. Here the sample spans over 150,000 distinct CDR3 sequences, 10% to 15% being singletons. V was pared by 0 bases and J by 4 bases, with 9 bases between. The germline gives CDR1 MNHEY, CDR2 SMNVEV (reference sequence). This CDR3 region has 14 residues. Source material: blood, either unsorted or a sorted T cell fraction (not recorded which). The TCR was taken from a male donor with ankylosing spondylitis or in good health (not recorded which). This chain connects TRBV27 to TRBJ1-1, with a tentative D call TRBD1 (6 bases). In nucleotides, the CDR3 is TGTGCCAGCAGTTTATCAACAGGGCCCACTGAAGCTTTCTTT. This sequence encodes CASSLSTGPTEAFF.